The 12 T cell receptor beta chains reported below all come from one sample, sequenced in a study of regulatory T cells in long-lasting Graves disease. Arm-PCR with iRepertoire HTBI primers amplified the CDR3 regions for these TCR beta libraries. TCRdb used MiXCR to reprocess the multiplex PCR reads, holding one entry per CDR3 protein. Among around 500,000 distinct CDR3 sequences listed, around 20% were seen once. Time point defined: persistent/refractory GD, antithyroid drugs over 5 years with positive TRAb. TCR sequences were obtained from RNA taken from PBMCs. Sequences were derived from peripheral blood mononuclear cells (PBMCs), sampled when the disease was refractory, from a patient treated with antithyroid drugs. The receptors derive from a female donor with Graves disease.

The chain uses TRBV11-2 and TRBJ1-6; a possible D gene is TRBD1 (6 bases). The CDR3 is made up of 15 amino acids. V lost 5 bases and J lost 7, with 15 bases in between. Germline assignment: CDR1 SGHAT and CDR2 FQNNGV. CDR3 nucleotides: TGTGCCAGCAGCCCCCAGGGGCCGGGGAATTCACCCCTCCACTTT. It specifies CASSPQGPGNSPLHF.

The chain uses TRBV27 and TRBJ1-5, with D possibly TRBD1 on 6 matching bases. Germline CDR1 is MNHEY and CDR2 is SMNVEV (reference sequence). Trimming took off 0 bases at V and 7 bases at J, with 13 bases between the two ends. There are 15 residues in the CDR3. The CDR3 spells CASSLSSGGTQPQHF. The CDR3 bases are TGTGCCAGCAGTTTATCTTCCGGGGGCACCCAGCCCCAGCATTTT.

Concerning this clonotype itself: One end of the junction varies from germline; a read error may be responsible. CDR3 region: CASSPDPTGELFF. Here the CDR3 DNA reads TGTGCTAGCAGCCCCGACCCGACCGGGGAGCTGTTTTTT. J is TRBJ2-2 and V is TRBV7-7; no definite D call. Germline loops: CDR1 SSHAT, CDR2 FNYEAQ (reference sequence). The CDR3 extends over 13 amino acids.

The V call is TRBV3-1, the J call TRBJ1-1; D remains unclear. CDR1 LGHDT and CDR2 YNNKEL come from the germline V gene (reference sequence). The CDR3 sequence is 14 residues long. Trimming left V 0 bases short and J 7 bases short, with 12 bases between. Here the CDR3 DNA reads TGTGCCAGCAGCCAAGATACCCCTGGGGATGAAGCTTTCTTT. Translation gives CASSQDTPGDEAFF.

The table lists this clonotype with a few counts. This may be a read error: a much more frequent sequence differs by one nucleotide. CDR3 amino acids: CASSYLAANTGELFF. The CDR3 DNA reads as TGTGCCAGCAGTTACCTAGCGGCGAACACCGGGGAGCTGTTTTTT. This rearrangement joins TRBV6-5 to TRBJ2-2; 7 bases are a match to TRBD2. V lost 2 bases, J lost 0 bases, and 0 bases stayed unmatched. Germline-derived CDR1 and CDR2 are MNHEY and SVGAGI. The CDR3 loop spans 15 amino acids.

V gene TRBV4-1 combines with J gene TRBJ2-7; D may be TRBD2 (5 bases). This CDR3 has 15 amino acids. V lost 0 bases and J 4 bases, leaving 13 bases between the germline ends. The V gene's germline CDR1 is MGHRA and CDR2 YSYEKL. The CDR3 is CASSQDLAPGYEQYF. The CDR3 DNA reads TGCGCCAGCAGCCAAGATCTGGCCCCGGGGTACGAGCAGTACTTC.

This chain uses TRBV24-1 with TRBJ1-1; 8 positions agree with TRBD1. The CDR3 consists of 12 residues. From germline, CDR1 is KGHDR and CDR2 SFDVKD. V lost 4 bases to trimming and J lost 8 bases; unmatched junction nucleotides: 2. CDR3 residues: CATSDRTGEAFF. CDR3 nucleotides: TGTGCCACCAGTGACCGGACAGGGGAAGCTTTCTTT.

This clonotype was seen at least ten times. The CDR3 DNA is TGTGCCAGCAGTTTATACAGGGGGGTAGGTCAGCCCCAGCATTTT. Protein product: CASSLYRGVGQPQHF. The J gene is TRBJ1-5, the V gene TRBV27; 8 bases are a match to TRBD1. This CDR3 region has 15 residues. The germline CDR1 and CDR2 sequences are MNHEY and SMNVEV (reference sequence). Trimming took 1 base from V and 6 from J; bases not matched to a gene: 5.

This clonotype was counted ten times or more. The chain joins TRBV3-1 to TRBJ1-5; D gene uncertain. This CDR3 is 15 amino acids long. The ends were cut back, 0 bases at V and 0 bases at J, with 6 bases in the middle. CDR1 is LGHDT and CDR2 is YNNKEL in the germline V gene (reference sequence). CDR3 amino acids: CASSQDLRSNQPQHF. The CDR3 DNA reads TGTGCCAGCAGCCAAGATCTTCGTAGCAATCAGCCCCAGCATTTT.

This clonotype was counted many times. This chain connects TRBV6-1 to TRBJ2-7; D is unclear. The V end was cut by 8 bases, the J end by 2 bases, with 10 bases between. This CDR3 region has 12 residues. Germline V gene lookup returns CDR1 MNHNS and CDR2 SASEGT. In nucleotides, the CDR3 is TGTGCCAGCTCAGAACCACCCTACGAGCAGTACTTC. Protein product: CASSEPPYEQYF.

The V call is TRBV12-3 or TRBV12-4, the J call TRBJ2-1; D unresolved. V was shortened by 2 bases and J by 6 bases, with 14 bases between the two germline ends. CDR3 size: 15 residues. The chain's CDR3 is CASSLYPELRNEQFF. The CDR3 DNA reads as TGTGCCAGCAGTTTATACCCCGAGTTACGCAATGAGCAGTTCTTC.

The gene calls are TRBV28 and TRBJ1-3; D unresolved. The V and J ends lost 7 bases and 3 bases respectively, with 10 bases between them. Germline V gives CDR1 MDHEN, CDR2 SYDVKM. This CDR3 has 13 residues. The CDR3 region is CASNQPHGNTIYF. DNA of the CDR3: TGTGCCAGCAACCAACCTCATGGAAACACCATATATTTT.